This record looks at one T cell receptor (beta chain) sequence and its context. Seattle patient enrollment occurred during active infection, with longitudinal follow-up thereafter. Germline CDR1 SGHRS, CDR2 YFSETQ. The CDR3 consists of 13 residues. The V end was cut by 0 bases, the J end by 11 bases, with 14 bases between. The source of the sample is a study of blood T cell repertoires in COVID-19. In the authors' methods: Reference gene primer amplification yielded estimated nucleated cell counts. Generated by immunoSEQ multiplex PCR, the TCRdb table keeps only in-frame clones and is missing some. That table supplies the V and J calls and clone size; D and trimming were determined from the DNA. The sample consists of about 350,000 clones, around 87% of them appearing once.

This sequence originates from a woman between 45 and 65 years old with COVID-19, enrolled during active disease. V and J are TRBV5-1 and TRBJ1-1, with D maybe TRBD1 (6 bases). Sequencing input: peripheral blood. CDR3 DNA sequence: TGCGCCAGCAGCTTGGCCGGGACAAATAAGGCTTTCTTT. This translates into CASSLAGTNKAFF.